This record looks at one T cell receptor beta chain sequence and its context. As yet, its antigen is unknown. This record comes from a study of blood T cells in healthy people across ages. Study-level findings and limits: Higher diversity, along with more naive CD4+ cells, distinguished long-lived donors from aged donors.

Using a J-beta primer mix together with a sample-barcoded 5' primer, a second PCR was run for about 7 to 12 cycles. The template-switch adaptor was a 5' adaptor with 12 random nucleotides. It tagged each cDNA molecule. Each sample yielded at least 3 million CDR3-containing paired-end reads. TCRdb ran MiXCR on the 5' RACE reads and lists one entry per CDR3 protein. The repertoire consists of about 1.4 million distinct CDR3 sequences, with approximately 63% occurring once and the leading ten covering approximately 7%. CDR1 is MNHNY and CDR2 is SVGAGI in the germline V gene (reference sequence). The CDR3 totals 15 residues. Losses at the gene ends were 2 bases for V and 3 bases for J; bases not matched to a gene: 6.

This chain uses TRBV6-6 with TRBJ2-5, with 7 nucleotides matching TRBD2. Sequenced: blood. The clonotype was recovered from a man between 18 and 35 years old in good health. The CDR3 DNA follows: TGTGCCAGCAGTTACGGTTGGCTAGCGGAAGAGACCCAGTACTTC. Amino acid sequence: CASSYGWLAEETQYF.